This T cell receptor beta chain was identified during a study of blood T cells in healthy people across ages (dated by TCRdb to the mid-2010s). Background for the entire study: In model experiments, template switching captured roughly one uniquely barcoded TCR beta cDNA molecule for every two T cells. Using deep sequencing normalized with unique cDNA molecular identifiers, the study measured how TCR beta repertoire diversity changes with age. The donors were divided into four age groups: young (average 16 years), middle-aged (almost 40), aged (approximately 62) and long-lived (roughly 86). To avoid experimental bias, donors of different ages were distributed randomly across sequencing lanes. For two donors (one aged 18 to 30 and one aged 80 or older), the study analyzed two additional independent replicas of 1 million unique cDNA reads from the same blood draw.

Study-wide conclusions, independent of this receptor: The CMV infection status of donors was not known, potentially confounding age-related changes in expanded clonotypes. The long-lived group showed more naive CD4+ T cells, fewer expanded clones and increased TCR diversity than the aged group, suggesting age selection. There was a strong correlation between observed TCR beta diversity and the percentage of naive T cells measured by flow cytometry. Estimates of total diversity based on one million sequenced T cells were considered lower bounds and underestimates. Because profiling used bulk unsorted PBMCs, naive and antigen-experienced compartments could not be compared conclusively. Observed TCR beta diversity per million T cells fell roughly linearly with age, and a significant reduction was already apparent by age around 44.

Sequences DFQATT (CDR1) and SNEGSKA (CDR2) are obtained from the germline V gene (reference sequence). The CDR3 holds 14 amino acids from the cysteine to the phenylalanine. Only CDR3 DNA remains: 42 bases, in frame from the first base. Trimming leaves V shorter by 6 bases and J shorter by 8 bases, with the junction holding 15 bases beyond the gene matches. Points on this clonotype: Its recognized antigen is unknown. The sample holds no much larger clone one base away, and base qualities are not on file.

Donors were 35 to 40 systemically healthy Caucasian individuals from Russia aged roughly 6 to 100 years. Ten milliliters of peripheral blood were drawn from each donor into EDTA-treated Vacutainer tubes. Ficoll-Paque density-gradient centrifugation was used to isolate PBMCs, with at least 6 million obtained per sample. Trizol reagent was used to extract total RNA from the PBMCs, yielding at least 6 micrograms per sample. The percentages of naive CD45RAhigh/CD27high T cells were determined by flow cytometry on a PBMC aliquot from every donor. The library was prepared using 5' RACE. TCRdb shows the sequencer as Illumina HiSeq 2500. A second PCR of roughly 6 to 12 cycles was run with a J-beta primer mix and a sample-barcoded 5' primer. A template-switch 5' adaptor carrying 12 random nucleotides introduced a unique molecular identifier onto each TCR beta cDNA molecule. Each sample yielded at least 2.5 million CDR3-containing paired-end reads. The Mint cDNA synthesis kit, primed by a TRBC-specific oligonucleotide, was used to synthesize first-strand cDNA from all RNA. Following uracil-DNA glycosylase treatment, a first 18-cycle PCR with universal primers M1SS and BC2_uni_R was performed on all cDNA. As for the authors' bioinformatics: Normalization of each sample was performed by random selection of 1 million high-quality reads, each carrying a distinct molecular identifier. Instead of being binned into consensus sequences, reads with shared molecular identifiers were discarded. MiTCR, set to a Q25 quality threshold and the strictest error-elimination algorithm, was used for CDR3 identification, clonotype clustering and error correction. Lower-bound total TCR beta diversity was estimated with a nonparametric unseen species model using Euler transformation. The raw public reads went through TCRdb reprocessing: fastp at Q25, MiXCR clone calling, in-frame beta chains kept. Duplicate CDR3 protein sequences are folded into a single record with the most common DNA and genes. These V and J calls originate from TCRdb's pipeline instead of the authors' own analysis. This sample has approximately 1,000,000 distinct CDR3 sequences in its table, and around two fifths of those were observed once. The top ten hold around 13% of the sample.

The sequencing sample was made of blood. The clonotype originates from a man between 18 and 35 years old in good health. The chain joins TRBV20-1 to TRBJ1-2; 7 bases in between match TRBD1. The nucleotide sequence is TGCAGTGCCGGACAGGAGTTCTTAGTATTCGGCTACACCTTC. Its product reads: CSAGQEFLVFGYTF.